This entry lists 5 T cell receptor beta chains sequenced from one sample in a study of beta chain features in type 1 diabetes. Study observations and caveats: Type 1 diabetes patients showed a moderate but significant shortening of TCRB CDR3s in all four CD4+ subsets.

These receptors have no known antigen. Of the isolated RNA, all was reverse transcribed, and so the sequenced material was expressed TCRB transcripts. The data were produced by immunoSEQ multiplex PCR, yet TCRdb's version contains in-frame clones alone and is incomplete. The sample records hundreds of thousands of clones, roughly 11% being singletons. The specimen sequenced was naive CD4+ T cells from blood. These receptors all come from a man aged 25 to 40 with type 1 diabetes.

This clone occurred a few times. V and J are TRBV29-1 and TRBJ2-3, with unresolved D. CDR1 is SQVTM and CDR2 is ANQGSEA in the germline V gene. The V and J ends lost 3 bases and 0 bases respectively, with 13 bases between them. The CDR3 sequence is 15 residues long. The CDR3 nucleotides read TGCAGCGTTGAGTCGTTCGCGGAAAGCACAGATACGCAGTATTTT. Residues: CSVESFAESTDTQYF.

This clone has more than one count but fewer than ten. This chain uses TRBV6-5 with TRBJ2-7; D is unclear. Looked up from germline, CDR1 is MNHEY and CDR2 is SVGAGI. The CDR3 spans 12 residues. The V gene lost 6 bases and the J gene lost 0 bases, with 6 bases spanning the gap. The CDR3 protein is CASSLNSYEQYF. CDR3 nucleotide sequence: TGTGCCAGCAGCCTTAACTCCTACGAGCAGTACTTC.

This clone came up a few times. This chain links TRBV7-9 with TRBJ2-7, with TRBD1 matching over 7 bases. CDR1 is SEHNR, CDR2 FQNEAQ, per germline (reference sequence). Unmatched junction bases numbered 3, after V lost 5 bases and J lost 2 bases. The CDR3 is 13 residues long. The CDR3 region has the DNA TGTGCCAGCAGCCGAGGGACAGCCTACGAGCAGTACTTC. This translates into CASSRGTAYEQYF.

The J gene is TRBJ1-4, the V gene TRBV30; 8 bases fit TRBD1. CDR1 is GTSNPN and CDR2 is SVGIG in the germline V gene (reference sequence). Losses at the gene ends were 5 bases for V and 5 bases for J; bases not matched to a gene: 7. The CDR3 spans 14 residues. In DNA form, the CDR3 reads TGTGCCTGGGACCCGGACAGGGAGAATGAAAAACTGTTTTTT. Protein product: CAWDPDRENEKLFF.

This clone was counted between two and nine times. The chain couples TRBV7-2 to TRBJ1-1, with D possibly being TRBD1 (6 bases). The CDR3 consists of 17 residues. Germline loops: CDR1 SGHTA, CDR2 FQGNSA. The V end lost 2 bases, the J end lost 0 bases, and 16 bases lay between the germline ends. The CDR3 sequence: CASSLRVATGMNTEAFF. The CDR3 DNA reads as TGTGCCAGCAGCTTAAGGGTAGCCACAGGGATGAACACTGAAGCTTTCTTT.